The TCR beta chain described here comes from a study of T cell repertoires in cytomegalovirus infection (dated by TCRdb to between 2018 and 2021). Describing the broader study: Donor HLA type was relevant to the analysis, because carriage of CMV infection together with the matching HLA type was indicated by public TCR beta signatures.

Taken from cysteine to phenylalanine, the CDR3 has 14 residues. Only the CDR3 part of the read is kept: 42 bases, read in frame from the first base. V is cut by 0 bases and J by 2 bases, and the space between the germline ends is 5 bases. Via the germline V gene (reference sequence), CDR1 is DFQATT and CDR2 SNEGSKA. A note on this clonotype: The antigen it recognizes is unknown. No clone much larger than this one lies a single base away; base qualities are absent.

The listed sequencing device is Illumina HiSeq 1500. Clones were called with MiXCR by TCRdb after fastp trimmed the public reads at Q25, and only in-frame beta chains were retained. A single entry per CDR3 protein holds the most common genes and DNA from its merged rows. Counted in this sample were under 250,000 distinct CDR3 sequences; approximately 7% of them appeared once. The ten largest clones represent 5.5% to 8% of the sample. What the research found in general, with its limitations: In both this cohort and an independent approximately 400-donor cohort, the cumulative frequency of public TCR beta family members distinguished carriers of CMV infection plus the relevant HLA type. In the ex vivo response, HLA-C-restricted CMV-specific TCR beta clonotypes were dominant, and in two of eight donors the single most frequent clonotype came from this HLA-C-restricted group.

What was sequenced was PBMCs. Here the chain combines TRBV20-1 and TRBJ2-6, with an unclear D gene assignment. The source of this sequence is a human donor in good health (CMV status not recorded). Some clones in this sample may be carry-over from other donors' samples. The DNA sequence reads TGCAGTGCTAGAGATTCCGCTGGGGCCAACGTCCTGACTTTC. This encodes CSARDSAGANVLTF.